This TCR beta chain emerged from a study of tumor T cells in aggressive B-cell lymphoma. In germline, CDR1 is MGHRA, CDR2 YSYEKL. V gave up 1 base and J gave up 7 bases, with 17 bases separating them. The CDR3 is 15 amino acids. Using immunoSEQ multiplex PCR, the repertoire was profiled, and TCRdb retains in-frame clones only, with some absent. The sample lists about 11,000 clones, about 93% occurring once. The chain has TRBV4-1 and TRBJ2-7; D gene uncertain. The sample was tumor tissue. The sequence derives from an adult with diffuse large B cell lymphoma. This CDR3 is CASSQGPEMTREQYF. In nucleotides, the CDR3 is TGCGCCAGCAGCCAAGGCCCCGAAATGACGAGGGAGCAGTACTTC.